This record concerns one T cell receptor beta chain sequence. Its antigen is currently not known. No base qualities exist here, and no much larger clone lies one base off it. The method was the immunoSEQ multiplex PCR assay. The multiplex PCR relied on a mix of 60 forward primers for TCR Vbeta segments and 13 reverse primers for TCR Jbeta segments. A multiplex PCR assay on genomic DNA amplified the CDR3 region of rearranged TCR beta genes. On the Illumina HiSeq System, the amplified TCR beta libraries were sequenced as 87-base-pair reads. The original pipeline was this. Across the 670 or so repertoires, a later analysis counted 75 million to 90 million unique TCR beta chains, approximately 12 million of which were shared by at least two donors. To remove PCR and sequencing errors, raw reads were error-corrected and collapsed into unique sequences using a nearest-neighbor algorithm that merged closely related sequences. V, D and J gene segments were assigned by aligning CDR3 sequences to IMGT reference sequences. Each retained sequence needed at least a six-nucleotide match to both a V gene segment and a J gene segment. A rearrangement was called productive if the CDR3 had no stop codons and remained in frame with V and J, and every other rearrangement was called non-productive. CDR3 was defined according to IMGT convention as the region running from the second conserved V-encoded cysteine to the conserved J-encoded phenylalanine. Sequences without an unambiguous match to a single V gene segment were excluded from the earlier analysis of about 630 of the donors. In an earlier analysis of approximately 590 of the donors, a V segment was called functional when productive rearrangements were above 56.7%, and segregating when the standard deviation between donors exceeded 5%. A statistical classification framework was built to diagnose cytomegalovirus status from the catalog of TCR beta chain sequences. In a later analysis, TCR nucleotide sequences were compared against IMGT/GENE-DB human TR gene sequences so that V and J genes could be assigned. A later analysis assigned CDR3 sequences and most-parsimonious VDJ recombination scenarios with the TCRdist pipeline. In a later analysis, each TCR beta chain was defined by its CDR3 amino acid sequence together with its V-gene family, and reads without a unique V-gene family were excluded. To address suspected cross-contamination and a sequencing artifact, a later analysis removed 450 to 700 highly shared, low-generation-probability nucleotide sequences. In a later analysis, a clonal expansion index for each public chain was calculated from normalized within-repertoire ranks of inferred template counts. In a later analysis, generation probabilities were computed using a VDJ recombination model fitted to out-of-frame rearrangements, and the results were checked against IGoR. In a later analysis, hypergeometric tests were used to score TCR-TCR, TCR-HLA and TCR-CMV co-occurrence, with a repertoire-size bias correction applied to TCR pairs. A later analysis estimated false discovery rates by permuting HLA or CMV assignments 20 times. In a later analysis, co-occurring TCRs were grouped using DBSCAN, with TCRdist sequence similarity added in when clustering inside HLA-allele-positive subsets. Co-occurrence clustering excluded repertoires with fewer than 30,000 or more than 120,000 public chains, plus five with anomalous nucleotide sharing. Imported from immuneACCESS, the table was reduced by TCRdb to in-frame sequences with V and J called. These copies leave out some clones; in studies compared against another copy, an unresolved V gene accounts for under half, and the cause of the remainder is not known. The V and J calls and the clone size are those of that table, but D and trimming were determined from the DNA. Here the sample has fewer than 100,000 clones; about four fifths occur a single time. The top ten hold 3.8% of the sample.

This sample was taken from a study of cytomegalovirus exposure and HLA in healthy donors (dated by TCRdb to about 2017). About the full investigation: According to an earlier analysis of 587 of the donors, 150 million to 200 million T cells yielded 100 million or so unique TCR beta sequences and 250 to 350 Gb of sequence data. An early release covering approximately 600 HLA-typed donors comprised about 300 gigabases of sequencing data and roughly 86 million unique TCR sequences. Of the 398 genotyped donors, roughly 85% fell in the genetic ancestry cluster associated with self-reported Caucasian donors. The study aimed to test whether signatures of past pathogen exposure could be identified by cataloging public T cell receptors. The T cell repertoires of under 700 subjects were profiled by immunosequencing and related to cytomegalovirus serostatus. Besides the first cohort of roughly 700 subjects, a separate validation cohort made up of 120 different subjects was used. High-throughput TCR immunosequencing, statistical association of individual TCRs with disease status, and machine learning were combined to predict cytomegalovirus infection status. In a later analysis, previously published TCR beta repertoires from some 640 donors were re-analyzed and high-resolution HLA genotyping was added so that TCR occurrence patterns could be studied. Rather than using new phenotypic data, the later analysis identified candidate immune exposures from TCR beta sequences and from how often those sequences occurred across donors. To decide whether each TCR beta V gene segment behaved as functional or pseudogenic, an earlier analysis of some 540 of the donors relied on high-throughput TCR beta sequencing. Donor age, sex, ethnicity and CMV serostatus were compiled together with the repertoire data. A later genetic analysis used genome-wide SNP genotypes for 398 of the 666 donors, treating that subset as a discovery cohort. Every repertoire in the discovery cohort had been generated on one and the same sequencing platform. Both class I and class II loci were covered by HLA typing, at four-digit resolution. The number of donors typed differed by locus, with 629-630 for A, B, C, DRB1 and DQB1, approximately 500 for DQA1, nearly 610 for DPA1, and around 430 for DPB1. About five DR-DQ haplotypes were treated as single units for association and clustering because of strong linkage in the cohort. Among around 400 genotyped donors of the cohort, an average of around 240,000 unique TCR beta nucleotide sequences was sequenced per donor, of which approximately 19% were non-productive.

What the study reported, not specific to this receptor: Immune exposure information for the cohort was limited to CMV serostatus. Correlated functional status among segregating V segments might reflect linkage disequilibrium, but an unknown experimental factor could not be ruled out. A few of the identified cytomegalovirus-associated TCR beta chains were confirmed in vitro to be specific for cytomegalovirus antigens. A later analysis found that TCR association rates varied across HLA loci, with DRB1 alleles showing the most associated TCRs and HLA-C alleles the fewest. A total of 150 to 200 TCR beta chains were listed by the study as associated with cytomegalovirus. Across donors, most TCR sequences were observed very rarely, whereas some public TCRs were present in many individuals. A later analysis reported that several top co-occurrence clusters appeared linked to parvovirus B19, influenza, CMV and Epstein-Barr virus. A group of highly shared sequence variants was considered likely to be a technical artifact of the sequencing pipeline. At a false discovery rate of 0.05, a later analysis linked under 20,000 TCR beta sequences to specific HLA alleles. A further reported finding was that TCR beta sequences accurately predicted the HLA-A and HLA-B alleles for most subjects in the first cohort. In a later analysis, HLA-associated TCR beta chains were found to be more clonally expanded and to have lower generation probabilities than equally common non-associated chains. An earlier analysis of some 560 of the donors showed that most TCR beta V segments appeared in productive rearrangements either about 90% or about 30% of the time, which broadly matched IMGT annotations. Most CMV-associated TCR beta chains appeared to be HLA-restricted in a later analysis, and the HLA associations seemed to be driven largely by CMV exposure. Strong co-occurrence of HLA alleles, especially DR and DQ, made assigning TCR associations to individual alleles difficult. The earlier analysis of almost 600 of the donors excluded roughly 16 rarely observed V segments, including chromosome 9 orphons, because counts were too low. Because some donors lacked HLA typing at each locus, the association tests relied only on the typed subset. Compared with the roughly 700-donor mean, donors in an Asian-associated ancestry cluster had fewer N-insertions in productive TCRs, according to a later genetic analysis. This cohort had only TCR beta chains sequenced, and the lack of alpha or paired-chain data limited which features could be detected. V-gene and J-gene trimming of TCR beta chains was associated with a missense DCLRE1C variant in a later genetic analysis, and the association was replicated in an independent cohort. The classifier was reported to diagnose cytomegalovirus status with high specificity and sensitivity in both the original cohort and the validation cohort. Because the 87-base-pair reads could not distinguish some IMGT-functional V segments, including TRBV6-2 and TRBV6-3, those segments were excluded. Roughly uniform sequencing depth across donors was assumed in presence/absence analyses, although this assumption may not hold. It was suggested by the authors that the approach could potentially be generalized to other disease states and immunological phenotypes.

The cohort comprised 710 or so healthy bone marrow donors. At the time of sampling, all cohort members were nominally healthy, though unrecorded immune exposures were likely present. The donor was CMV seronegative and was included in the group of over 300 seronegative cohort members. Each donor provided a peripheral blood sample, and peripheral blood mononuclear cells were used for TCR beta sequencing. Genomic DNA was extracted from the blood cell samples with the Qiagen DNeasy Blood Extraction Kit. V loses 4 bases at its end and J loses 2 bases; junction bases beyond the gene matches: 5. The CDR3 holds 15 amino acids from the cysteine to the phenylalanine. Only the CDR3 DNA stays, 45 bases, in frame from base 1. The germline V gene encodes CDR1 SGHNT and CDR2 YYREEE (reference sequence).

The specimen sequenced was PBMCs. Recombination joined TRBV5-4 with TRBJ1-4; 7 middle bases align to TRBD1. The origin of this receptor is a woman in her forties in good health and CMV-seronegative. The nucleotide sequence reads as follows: TGTGCCAGCAGCGCGTCACAGGGGACTAATGAAAAACTGTTTTTT. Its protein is CASSASQGTNEKLFF.